This T cell receptor beta chain was documented in a study of pediatric ulcerative colitis. One to two pinch biopsies were taken from the rectum during colonoscopy. CDR1 is MNHEY, CDR2 SMNVEV, per germline (reference sequence). The CDR3 totals 16 residues. Trimming took 4 bases from V and 2 from J, leaving 12 bases between them. The protocol was immunoSEQ multiplex PCR, while the TCRdb copy is restricted to in-frame clones and leaves out a portion. The table records 40,000 to 60,000 clones, more than 60% of them present only once. Study-wide findings and caveats: All ulcerative colitis patients, but no controls, carried two rectal clonotypes. In rectum, acute severe colitis had expanded clones and less diversity.

As regards this clone: The antigen is undetermined.

The clonotype originates from a girl between 5 and 17 years old with moderate ulcerative colitis. This chain connects TRBV27 to TRBJ2-6; D perhaps matches TRBD2 (7 bases). Sequencing input: gut tissue. The DNA for the CDR3 is TGTGCCAGCAGTTCACTGGGGGGGCCTGGGGCCAACGTCCTGACTTTC. It translates to CASSSLGGPGANVLTF.